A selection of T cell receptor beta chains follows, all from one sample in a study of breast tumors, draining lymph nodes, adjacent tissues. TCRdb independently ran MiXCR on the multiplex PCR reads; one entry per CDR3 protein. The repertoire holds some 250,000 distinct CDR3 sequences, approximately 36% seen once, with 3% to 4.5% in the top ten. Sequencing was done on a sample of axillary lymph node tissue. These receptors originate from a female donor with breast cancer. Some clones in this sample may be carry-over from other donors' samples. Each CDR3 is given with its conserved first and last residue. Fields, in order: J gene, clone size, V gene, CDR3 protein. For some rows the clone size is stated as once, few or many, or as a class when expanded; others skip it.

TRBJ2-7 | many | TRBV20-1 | CSARTGDRSHFYEQYF
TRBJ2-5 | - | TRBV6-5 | CASSPGSGETQYF
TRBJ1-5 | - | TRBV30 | CAWREGGLGNQPQHF
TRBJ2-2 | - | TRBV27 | CASSPAGQVGGELFF
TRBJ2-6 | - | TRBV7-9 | CASSPSGCGANVLTF
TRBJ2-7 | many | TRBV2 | CANSLAGVYEQYF
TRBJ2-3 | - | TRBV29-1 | CSPGHRTDTQYF
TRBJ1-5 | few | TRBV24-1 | CATSDYTGGAETQHF
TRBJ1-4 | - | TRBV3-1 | CASSQDWGLDEELFF
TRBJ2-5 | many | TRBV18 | CASSPVDKQETQYF
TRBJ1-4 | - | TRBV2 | CASSEETNEKLFF
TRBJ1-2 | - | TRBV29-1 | CSLAGQGAHGYTF
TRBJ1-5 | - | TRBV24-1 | CATSQVQGGSNQPQHF
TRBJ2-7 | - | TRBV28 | CASRGTTSRHEQYF
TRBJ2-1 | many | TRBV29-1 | CSASIAGGPNNEQFF
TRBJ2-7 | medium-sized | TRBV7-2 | CASRQDQRSYEQYF
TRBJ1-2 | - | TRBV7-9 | CASSLGTGDGYGYTF
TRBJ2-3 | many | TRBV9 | CASSAPLHGDTQYF
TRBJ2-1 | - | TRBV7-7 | CASSLAVGTSGMNEQFF
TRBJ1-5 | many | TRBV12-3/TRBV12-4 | CASSRSGQPQHF
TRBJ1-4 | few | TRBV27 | CASSRRGGTEKLFF
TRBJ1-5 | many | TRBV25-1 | CASSGQPGQPQHF
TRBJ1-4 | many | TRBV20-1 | CSARGGDFSGEKLFF
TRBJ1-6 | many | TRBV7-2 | CASSLGTGGSPLHF
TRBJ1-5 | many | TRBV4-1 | CASSQVVGTGLLSNQPQHF
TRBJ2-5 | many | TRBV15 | CATSTPGQGIGETQYF
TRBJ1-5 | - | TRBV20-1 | CSARGGIDNPPQHF
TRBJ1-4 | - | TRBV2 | CASSRTSASGKLFF
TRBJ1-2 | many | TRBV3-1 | CASSPGRGNYGYTF
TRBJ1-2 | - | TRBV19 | CASRRGEWYTF
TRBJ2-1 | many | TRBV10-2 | CASSDRDRGLNEQFF
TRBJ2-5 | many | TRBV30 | CASEPRGETQYF
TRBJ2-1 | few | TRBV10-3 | CAISESSRTSYGVEQFF
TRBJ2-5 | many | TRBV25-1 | CASSDPRVGETQYF
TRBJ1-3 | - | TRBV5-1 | CASSRRWSSGNTIYF
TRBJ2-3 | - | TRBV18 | CASSPKTGKHRGHTDTQYF
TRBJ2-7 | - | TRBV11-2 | CASSTGLGPLSYEQYF
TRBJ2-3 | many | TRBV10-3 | CAIRLTGDTQYF